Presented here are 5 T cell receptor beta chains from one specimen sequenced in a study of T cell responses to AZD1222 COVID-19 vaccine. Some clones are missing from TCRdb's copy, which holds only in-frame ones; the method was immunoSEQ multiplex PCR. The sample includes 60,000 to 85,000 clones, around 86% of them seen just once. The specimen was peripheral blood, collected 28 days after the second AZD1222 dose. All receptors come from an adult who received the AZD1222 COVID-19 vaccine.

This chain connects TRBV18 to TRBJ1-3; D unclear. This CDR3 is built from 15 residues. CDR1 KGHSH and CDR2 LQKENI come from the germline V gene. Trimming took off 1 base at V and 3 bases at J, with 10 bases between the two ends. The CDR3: CASSPQGTIGNTIYF. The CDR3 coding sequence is TGTGCCAGCTCACCACAAGGAACGATTGGAAACACCATATATTTT.

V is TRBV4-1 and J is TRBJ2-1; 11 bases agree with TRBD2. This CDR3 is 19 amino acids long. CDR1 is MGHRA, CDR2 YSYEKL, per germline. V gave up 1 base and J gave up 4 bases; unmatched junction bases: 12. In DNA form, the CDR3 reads TGCGCCAGCAGCCAAGGCTTTCTTGGGACTAGCGGCCGGTACAATGAGCAGTTCTTC. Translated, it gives CASSQGFLGTSGRYNEQFF.

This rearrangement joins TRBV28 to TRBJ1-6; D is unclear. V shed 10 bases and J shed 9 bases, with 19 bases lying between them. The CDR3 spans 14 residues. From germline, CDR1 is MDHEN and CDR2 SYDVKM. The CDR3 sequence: CATLAARGGSPLHF. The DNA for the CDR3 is TGTGCCACCCTTGCTGCTCGGGGTGGTTCACCCCTCCACTTT. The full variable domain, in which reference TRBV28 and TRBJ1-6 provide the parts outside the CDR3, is DVKVTQSSRYLVKRTGEKVFLECVQDMDHENMFWYRQDPGLGLRLIYFSYDVKMKEKGDIPEGYSVSREKKERFSLILESASTNQTSMYLCATLAARGGSPLHFGNGTRLTVT.

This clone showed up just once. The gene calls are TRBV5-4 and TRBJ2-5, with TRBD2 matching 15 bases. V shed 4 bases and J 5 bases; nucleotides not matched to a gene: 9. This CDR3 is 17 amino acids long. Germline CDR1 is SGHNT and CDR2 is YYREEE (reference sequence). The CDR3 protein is CASSKGLAGGTLETQYF. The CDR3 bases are TGTGCCAGCAGCAAGGGACTAGCGGGGGGTACATTGGAGACCCAGTACTTC.

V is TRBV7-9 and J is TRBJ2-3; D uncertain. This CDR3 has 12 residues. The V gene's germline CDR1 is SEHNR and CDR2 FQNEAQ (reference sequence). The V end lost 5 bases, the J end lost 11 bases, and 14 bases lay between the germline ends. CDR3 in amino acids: CASSTDGWGQYF. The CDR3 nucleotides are TGTGCCAGCAGCACAGACGGATGGGGGCAGTATTTT. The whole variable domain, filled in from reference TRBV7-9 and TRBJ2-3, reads DTGVSQNPRHKITKRGQNVTFRCDPISEHNRLYWYRQTLGQGPEFLTYFQNEAQLEKSRLLSDRFSAERPKGSFSTLEIQRTEQGDSAMYLCASSTDGWGQYFGPGTRLTVL.